This T cell receptor (beta chain) appears in the sequencing data of a study of blood T cell repertoires in COVID-19. V lost 0 bases, J lost 6 bases, and 5 bases lay in between. This CDR3 region has 12 residues. In germline, CDR1 is MNHEY, CDR2 SVGAGI. Original methodology: Reference gene primer amplification gave nucleated cell count estimates. The data were produced by immunoSEQ multiplex PCR, yet TCRdb's version contains in-frame clones alone and is incomplete. V and J calls and clone size follow that table, whereas D and trimming were derived from the DNA. Among approximately 300,000 clones listed, nearly 90% were seen once.

The sequence was collected from a woman in her twenties or thirties with COVID-19, enrolled during active disease. The sample consisted of peripheral blood. The V call is TRBV6-5, the J call TRBJ1-2; D not resolved. The CDR3 DNA follows: TGTGCCAGCAGTTACTCCGGGGATGGCTACACCTTC. It encodes CASSYSGDGYTF.